A selection of T cell receptor beta chains follows, all from one sample in a study of shared clonotypes between healthy human individuals. The table came from immunoSEQ multiplex PCR; TCRdb's copy has only in-frame clones and leaves some out. Of 2 million to 3 million clones detected, 93% appear once; the ten largest clones hold 0.36%. Specimen: naive CD4+ T cells from PBMCs. Every receptor here comes from a man aged 18 to 30 in good health. Some clones in this sample may be carry-over from other donors' samples. The CDR3 runs from the conserved cysteine through the conserved F or W. The D gene is left open where the match is weak. Rows may omit the clone size; those that give it use once, few, many or a size class.

d_gene | j_gene | v_gene | abundance | len | CDR3nt | CDR3aa
- | TRBJ2-1 | TRBV7-8 | - | 14 | TGTGCCAGCAGCCTAGCTTTCCCCTACAATGAGCAGTTCTTC | CASSLAFPYNEQFF
TRBD1 | TRBJ1-3 | TRBV7-9 | - | 15 | TGTGCCAGCAGCCAACAGGGGGTCGTTGGAAACACCATATATTTT | CASSQQGVVGNTIYF
TRBD1 | TRBJ1-2 | TRBV27 | - | 14 | TGTGCCAGCAGACCAACAGGGGGGGCGAAGGGCTACACCTTC | CASRPTGGAKGYTF
- | TRBJ2-5 | TRBV27 | - | 13 | TGTGCCAGCAGTTTATTGGTTAGGGAGACCCAGTACTTC | CASSLLVRETQYF
- | TRBJ2-1 | TRBV4-3 | once | 15 | TGCGCCAGCAGCCAAATCGGGGCTCTTTCCAATGAGCAGTTCTTC | CASSQIGALSNEQFF
- | TRBJ1-5 | TRBV7-2 | - | 15 | TGTGCCAGCAGCTTACTGGGATATAGCAATCAGCCCCAGCATTTT | CASSLLGYSNQPQHF
- | TRBJ2-1 | TRBV10-3 | - | 19 | TGTGCCATCAGTGAGTCGACGGTGCCTAGCGACAAGAATTACAATGAGCAGTTCTTC | CAISESTVPSDKNYNEQFF
TRBD2 | TRBJ2-7 | TRBV19 | - | 15 | TGTGCCAGTAGTTCGGTAGCGGGCCTGGGGTACGAGCAGTACTTC | CASSSVAGLGYEQYF
TRBD2 | TRBJ2-7 | TRBV27 | - | 11 | TGTGCCAGCAGTCGGGAGGGTGAGCAGTACTTC | CASSREGEQYF
TRBD2 | TRBJ2-5 | TRBV5-1 | - | 17 | TGCGCCAGCAGCTTGGTAGGGAGGGTCGTCAACCAAGAGACCCAGTACTTC | CASSLVGRVVNQETQYF
- | TRBJ1-5 | TRBV7-2 | - | 14 | TGTGCCAGCAGCTCCCGGGACGGCAATCAGCCCCAGCATTTT | CASSSRDGNQPQHF
- | TRBJ2-5 | TRBV7-9 | - | 13 | TGTGCCAGCAGCCCTCTAGGGGGAGAGACCCAGTACTTC | CASSPLGGETQYF
- | TRBJ2-4 | TRBV6-5 | - | 12 | TGTGCCAGCAGATCTTCCAAAAACATTCAGTACTTC | CASRSSKNIQYF
- | TRBJ1-2 | TRBV7-6 | - | 13 | TGTGCCAGCAGCAAACAGGGTGGATATGGCTACACCTTC | CASSKQGGYGYTF
TRBD2 | TRBJ2-1 | TRBV6-5 | - | 16 | TGTGCCAGCAGTTCACCTCGGACTAGCGGGAACGATGAGCAGTTCTTC | CASSSPRTSGNDEQFF
TRBD1 | TRBJ2-3 | TRBV14 | - | 17 | TGTGCCAGCAGCCAGACCACCGGGACAGGGAGCACAGATACGCAGTATTTT | CASSQTTGTGSTDTQYF
- | TRBJ2-3 | TRBV18 | - | 14 | TGTGCCAGCTCACCCCGGAGGGGGTCAGATACGCAGTATTTT | CASSPRRGSDTQYF
- | TRBJ2-2 | TRBV6-1 | - | 13 | TGTGCCAGCCGAGGGGTTCCTCCCGGGGAGCTGTTTTTT | CASRGVPPGELFF
- | TRBJ2-5 | TRBV7-8 | - | 15 | TGTGCCAGCAGCTTAGTAGGTCCAGCCCAAGAGACCCAGTACTTC | CASSLVGPAQETQYF
TRBD2 | TRBJ2-5 | TRBV18 | - | 16 | TGTGCCAGCTCACCAGGCCTAGCGGGAGCCGGAGAGACCCAGTACTTC | CASSPGLAGAGETQYF
- | TRBJ1-3 | TRBV28 | - | 14 | TGTGCCAGCGGGGGGACGGCCCTCGGAAACACCATATATTTT | CASGGTALGNTIYF
- | TRBJ2-7 | TRBV2 | - | 12 | TGTGCCAGCCGGATCGAGGGTGACGAGCAGTACTTC | CASRIEGDEQYF
- | TRBJ2-7 | TRBV20-1 | - | 11 | TGCAGTGTTACAACTACCTACGAGCAGTACTTC | CSVTTTYEQYF
- | TRBJ2-3 | TRBV1 | - | 17 | TGCACCAGCAGCCAAGGGACGCGGGAGGGCCGAGCAGATATGCAGTATTTT | CTSSQGTREGRADMQYF
- | TRBJ2-5 | TRBV28 | - | 17 | TGTGCCAGCAGCTCGATCGGTCGTCGAGGAACCCAAGAGACCCAGTACTTC | CASSSIGRRGTQETQYF
- | TRBJ2-7 | TRBV29-1 | - | 14 | TGCAGCGCCCGGGTGCGGAGGGACTCCTACGAGCAGTACTTC | CSARVRRDSYEQYF
- | TRBJ2-3 | TRBV18 | - | 17 | TGTGCCAGCTCACCCCCACGAGTGTTGGGAGATTCGGATACGCAGTATTTT | CASSPPRVLGDSDTQYF
TRBD2 | TRBJ2-7 | TRBV5-4 | - | 14 | TGTGCCAGCAGCCCCCCAGCGGGGAGGCACGAGCAGTACTTC | CASSPPAGRHEQYF
TRBD2 | TRBJ2-6 | TRBV5-1 | - | 19 | TGCGCCAGCAGGCCCCAACCGGGACTAGCGGGATCTGGGGCCAACGTCCTGACTTTC | CASRPQPGLAGSGANVLTF
TRBD1 | TRBJ2-3 | TRBV5-4 | - | 16 | TGTGCCAGCAGCTCCGGGACAGGGACTAGCACAGATACGCAGTATTTT | CASSSGTGTSTDTQYF
- | TRBJ2-1 | TRBV6-1 | once | 15 | TGTGCCAGCAGTGTGGGGCAGATTTCCTACAATGAGCAGTTCTTC | CASSVGQISYNEQFF
- | TRBJ1-5 | TRBV25-1 | few | 13 | TGTGCCAGCAGTGAATTGTTCGGTCAGCCCCAGCATTTT | CASSELFGQPQHF